A single sample is the source of the 13 T cell receptor beta chains below, sequenced in a study of blood T cell repertoires in COVID-19. Using immunoSEQ multiplex PCR, the repertoire was profiled, and TCRdb retains in-frame clones only, with some absent. This table holds around 300,000 clones, 88% found once. What was sequenced was PBMCs or T cells enriched from blood (not recorded which). These receptors all come from a man aged 25-40 years who had recovered from COVID-19.

V usage is TRBV9 and J usage is TRBJ1-1; D unclear. The CDR3 contains 16 residues. Between the trimmed V and J ends, which lost 0 bases and 7 bases, there was a span of 19 bases. Germline V gives CDR1 SGDLS, CDR2 YYNGEE. The CDR3: CASSVVDYDGKGEAFF. CDR3 bases: TGTGCCAGCAGCGTAGTGGACTACGATGGGAAGGGTGAAGCTTTCTTT.

V and J are TRBV5-1 and TRBJ2-5, with D possibly matching TRBD1 (6 bases). V lost 0 bases and J lost 2, with 11 bases in between. The CDR3 runs to 15 residues. In germline, CDR1 is SGHRS, CDR2 YFSETQ. DNA for the CDR3: TGCGCCAGCAGCTTGGGTGACAGGTCTCAAGAGACCCAGTACTTC. Translated: CASSLGDRSQETQYF. Using reference TRBV5-1 and TRBJ2-5 for the parts outside the CDR3, the full variable domain is KAGVTQTPRYLIKTRGQQVTLSCSPISGHRSVSWYQQTPGQGLQFLFEYFSETQRNKGNFPGRFSGRQFSNSRSEMNVSTLELGDSALYLCASSLGDRSQETQYFGPGTRLLVL.

V gene TRBV18 combines with J gene TRBJ1-6, with D perhaps matching TRBD1 (6 bases). Germline assignment: CDR1 KGHSH and CDR2 LQKENI. Trimming shortened V by 6 bases and J by 0 bases, and 15 bases separated the two germline ends. The CDR3 loop spans 17 amino acids. CDR3 residues: CASSTGTSYSYNSPLHF. In DNA, the CDR3 is TGTGCCAGCTCTACCGGGACATCCTACTCCTATAATTCACCCCTCCACTTT.

This rearrangement joins TRBV27 to TRBJ2-7; weak D call: TRBD2 (5 bases). CDR1 and CDR2 (germline): MNHEY, SMNVEV (reference sequence). Trimming cost V 2 bases and J 6 bases, with 11 bases left between them. The CDR3 has 13 residues. The CDR3 region has the DNA TGTGCCAGCAGTTTACCTAGCAGAAGCGAGCAGTACTTC. It is translated as CASSLPSRSEQYF.

In this sample, this clone turned up once. Here the CDR3 DNA reads TGCGCCAGCAGCCCCGGGACAGGGACCACAGATACGCAGTATTTT. Translating gives CASSPGTGTTDTQYF. V gene TRBV5-1 combines with J gene TRBJ2-3; 9 nucleotides align to TRBD1. V gave up 4 bases and J gave up 2 bases; unmatched junction bases: 5. Germline loops: CDR1 SGHRS, CDR2 YFSETQ. This CDR3 has 15 amino acids. Full variable domain (outside the CDR3, taken from reference TRBV5-1 and TRBJ2-3): KAGVTQTPRYLIKTRGQQVTLSCSPISGHRSVSWYQQTPGQGLQFLFEYFSETQRNKGNFPGRFSGRQFSNSRSEMNVSTLELGDSALYLCASSPGTGTTDTQYFGPGTRLTVL.

The chain has TRBV4-1 and TRBJ2-7; 10 positions agree with TRBD1. This CDR3 has 15 residues. The V gene end was trimmed by 4 bases and the J gene end by 6 bases; junction bases not matched to a gene: 9. The germline V gene encodes CDR1 MGHRA and CDR2 YSYEKL. The CDR3 region is CASSRGWDRGGEQYF. The DNA for the CDR3 is TGCGCCAGCAGCCGAGGTTGGGACAGGGGAGGCGAGCAGTACTTC.

V is TRBV9 and J is TRBJ2-7; TRBD1 agrees at 9 bases. The CDR3 totals 14 residues. Germline-derived CDR1 and CDR2 are SGDLS and YYNGEE. The V gene end was trimmed by 3 bases and the J gene end by 3 bases; junction bases not matched to a gene: 4. The CDR3 reads CASSAGTGLYEQYF. As DNA, the CDR3 is TGTGCCAGCAGCGCCGGGACAGGGCTCTACGAGCAGTACTTC.

The chain has TRBV6-6 and TRBJ1-1; 7 bases are a match to TRBD1. CDR1 is MNHNY and CDR2 is SVGAGI in the germline V gene (reference sequence). V trimming: 0 bases; J trimming: 5 bases; junction bases outside the gene matches: 6. The CDR3 consists of 15 residues. CDR3 nucleotide sequence: TGTGCCAGCAGTTACTCTTACCAGGGGGGAACTGAAGCTTTCTTT. It encodes CASSYSYQGGTEAFF.

This clone was seen only a few times. The rearrangement joins TRBV7-8 to TRBJ2-1, with 7 bases aligning to TRBD2. The germline V gene encodes CDR1 SGHVS and CDR2 FQNEAQ. CDR3 size: 12 residues. After removal of 5 bases from V and 7 bases from J, the junction contained 2 bases not matched to a gene. Here the CDR3 DNA reads TGTGCCAGCAGCCGGACTAGAAATGAGCAGTTCTTC. This codes for CASSRTRNEQFF.

This chain connects TRBV19 to TRBJ2-7; possibly TRBD2 for D (6 bases). The CDR3 has 15 amino acids. The V end lost 5 bases, the J end lost 2 bases, and 16 bases lay between the germline ends. Germline values: CDR1 LNHDA, CDR2 SQIVND (reference sequence). CDR3 sequence: CASSLSGGQTYEQYF. The CDR3 DNA reads TGTGCCAGTAGTCTGAGTGGAGGGCAGACCTACGAGCAGTACTTC.

The chain links TRBV9 to TRBJ1-4; D not certain. In germline, CDR1 is SGDLS, CDR2 YYNGEE. The CDR3 spans 12 residues. Trimming pared 4 bases from V and 8 bases from J, leaving 9 bases between. CDR3 amino acids: CASSRGGEKLFF. The CDR3 DNA reads as TGTGCCAGCAGCCGGGGTGGGGAAAAACTGTTTTTT.

This chain joins TRBV23-1 and TRBJ1-2; D call uncertain. TRBV23-1 is treated as an ORF (open reading frame) with a function not yet certain. V lost 3 bases and J 4 bases, leaving 12 bases between the germline ends. The CDR3 loop spans 14 amino acids. CDR3 DNA sequence: TGCGCCAGCAGTCACCTCCGGGTCACCTATGGCTACACCTTC. It encodes CASSHLRVTYGYTF.

The chain is built from TRBV3-1 (or the pseudogene TRBV3-2) and TRBJ1-2, with TRBD1 matching over 7 bases. Germline assignment: CDR1 LGHDT and CDR2 YNNKEL (reference sequence). The CDR3 extends over 14 amino acids. The J segment lost 7 bases and the V segment lost 1 base, leaving 6 bases of the junction unmatched. DNA of the CDR3: TGTGCCAGCAGCCAAGTGCAGGGGGGAGGTGGCTACACCTTC. Its translation is CASSQVQGGGGYTF.